This TCR beta chain came from a study of metastatic and nonmetastatic thyroid tumors. Notes on the study in general: Significantly higher TCR beta diversity was reportedly seen in malignant thyroid tumors than benign nodules, in blood and tumor.

Patients were all untreated before their thyroid surgery. For this clone: Its target is unknown.

MiXCR reprocessed the PCR reads for TCRdb. Of about 14,000 clones in the sample, about 30% were seen once. The CDR3 spans 16 residues. Germline loops: CDR1 SNHLY, CDR2 FYNNEI. The V gene lost 1 base and the J gene lost 1 base, with 11 bases spanning the gap. Sequenced input: tumor tissue. The chain is built from TRBV2 and TRBJ2-1, with D tentatively TRBD2 (6 bases). This TCR came from a female donor with papillary thyroid cancer or a benign thyroid nodule (not recorded which). Some clones in this sample may be carry-over from other donors' samples. In nucleotides, the CDR3 is TGTGCCAGCAGTGAAGGCTTAGCGGATTCCTACAATGAGCAGTTCTTC. Translated: CASSEGLADSYNEQFF. The full variable domain, completed using reference TRBV2 and TRBJ2-1, is EPEVTQTPSHQVTQMGQEVILRCVPISNHLYFYWYRQILGQKVEFLVSFYNNEISEKSEIFDDQFSVERPDGSNFTLKIRSTKLEDSAMYFCASSEGLADSYNEQFFGPGTRLTVL.